The 5 T cell receptor beta chains given below trace back to one sample, sequenced in a study of radiation and T cells in renal cell carcinoma. The time point denotes: blood 4 weeks post-SBRT, at nephrectomy. The treatment: 15 Gy SBRT to primary tumor, nephrectomy 4 weeks later. Assay: immunoSEQ multiplex PCR; the TCRdb copy retains only in-frame clones and omits some. Of 130,000 to 150,000 clones in the sample, about 86% were seen once. Sequencing was performed on blood, taken from a patient whose treatment included radiotherapy and nephrectomy. The receptor source for this set is a woman in her fifties or sixties with renal cell carcinoma.

The chain links TRBV7-9 to TRBJ2-7; 11 bases align to TRBD1. This CDR3 is built from 15 residues. Germline CDR1 SEHNR, CDR2 FQNEAQ (reference sequence). Germline trimming cut 5 bases from V and 0 bases from J; bases unmatched to any gene: 3. CDR3 region: CASSPGQGASYEQYF. CDR3 bases: TGTGCCAGCAGCCCTGGACAGGGGGCCTCCTACGAGCAGTACTTC.

The chain recombines TRBV5-1 with TRBJ1-4; 10 nucleotides align to TRBD1. Looked up from germline, CDR1 is SGHRS and CDR2 is YFSETQ. The ends lost 3 bases at V and 7 bases at J; junction bases unmatched: 3. The CDR3 sequence is 14 residues long. Written as DNA, the CDR3 is TGCGCCAGCAGCTCGGGACAGGGGAGTGAAAAACTGTTTTTT. Protein sequence: CASSSGQGSEKLFF. The full variable domain, its missing parts supplied by reference TRBV5-1 and TRBJ1-4, is KAGVTQTPRYLIKTRGQQVTLSCSPISGHRSVSWYQQTPGQGLQFLFEYFSETQRNKGNFPGRFSGRQFSNSRSEMNVSTLELGDSALYLCASSSGQGSEKLFFGSGTQLSVL.

The J gene is TRBJ1-4, the V gene TRBV6-5; 7 bases are shared with TRBD1. The CDR3 sequence is 15 residues long. J lost 3 bases, V lost 5 bases, and 6 bases had no gene match. Germline assignment: CDR1 MNHEY and CDR2 SVGAGI. For the CDR3, the DNA is TGTGCCAGCAGTCGCTACAGGGGCCCTAATGAAAAACTGTTTTTT. Its protein is CASSRYRGPNEKLFF.

This clone was detected only a few times. This sequence joins TRBV5-1 and TRBJ2-2; 9 bases agree with TRBD2. This CDR3 is built from 14 residues. With V trimmed by 5 bases and J by 5 bases, 4 bases remained unmatched. From germline, CDR1 is SGHRS and CDR2 YFSETQ. CDR3 nucleotides: TGCGCCAGCAGGGAGCGGGGGGCGACCGGGGAGCTGTTTTTT. Translating gives CASRERGATGELFF. Variable domain in full (rest from reference TRBV5-1 and TRBJ2-2): KAGVTQTPRYLIKTRGQQVTLSCSPISGHRSVSWYQQTPGQGLQFLFEYFSETQRNKGNFPGRFSGRQFSNSRSEMNVSTLELGDSALYLCASRERGATGELFFGEGSRLTVL.

This clone has just a few counts. The chain uses TRBV7-3 and TRBJ2-2; TRBD1 or TRBD2 may be the D gene (5 bases each). This CDR3 has 13 residues. CDR1 is SGHTA and CDR2 is FQGTGA in the germline V gene. V lost 5 bases, J lost 5 bases, and 9 bases lay in between. The DNA for the CDR3 is TGTGCCAGCAGCCTTGGGGGAACCGGGGAGCTGTTTTTT. Protein: CASSLGGTGELFF.